This entry lists 31 T cell receptor beta chains sequenced from one sample in a study of shared clonotypes between healthy human individuals. Data came from immunoSEQ multiplex PCR; TCRdb stores just in-frame clones and leaves some out. The sample holds 550,000 to 700,000 clones; about three quarters are singletons and the top ten take roughly 1.9%. The sequenced material came from memory CD4+ T cells sorted from blood. Subset reported: CD45RA-negative fraction. The receptor set was obtained from a woman in her twenties or thirties in good health.

This clone was counted a single time. The V gene is TRBV7-9, the J gene TRBJ2-1; D call uncertain. The CDR3 is made up of 14 amino acids. Germline-derived CDR1 and CDR2 are SEHNR and FQNEAQ (reference sequence). The germline V and J ends were trimmed by 2 bases and 9 bases, with 14 bases remaining between them. The CDR3 bases are TGTGCCAGCAGCTTAAAGGGCCCCCTAGGTGAGCAGTTCTTC. Amino acids: CASSLKGPLGEQFF.

The chain carries TRBV25-1 and TRBJ2-7; 8 bases fit TRBD1. CDR3 length: 15 residues. Germline V gene lookup returns CDR1 MGHDK and CDR2 SYGVNS. With 4 bases clipped from V and 3 bases from J, the junction kept 8 bases outside the gene matches. The DNA of the CDR3 is TGTGCCAGCAGTGGGAGAGAGGACAGGGACTACGAGCAGTACTTC. The encoded protein is CASSGREDRDYEQYF.

The V call is TRBV5-1, the J call TRBJ2-2; D might be TRBD1 (5 bases). The CDR3 has 16 amino acids. Germline CDR1 and CDR2: SGHRS and YFSETQ. Trimming shortened V by 4 bases and J by 2 bases, and 15 bases separated the two germline ends. The CDR3 protein is CASSHWTRYNTGELFF. The CDR3 nucleotides read TGCGCCAGCAGCCATTGGACAAGATATAACACCGGGGAGCTGTTTTTT.

The chain is built from TRBV15 and TRBJ2-1; no clear D. This CDR3 comprises 13 residues. Germline lookup yields CDR1 LNHNV and CDR2 YYDKDF (reference sequence). V lost 0 bases and J lost 9, with 9 bases in between. This chain's CDR3 is CATSRDHGFEQFF. The CDR3 nucleotides read TGTGCCACCAGCAGAGATCACGGGTTTGAGCAGTTCTTC. Full variable domain (rest looked up from reference TRBV15 and TRBJ2-1): DAMVIQNPRYQVTQFGKPVTLSCSQTLNHNVMYWYQQKSSQAPKLLFHYYDKDFNNEADTPDNFQSRRPNTSFCFLDIRSPGLGDTAMYLCATSRDHGFEQFFGPGTRLTVL.

This clone was seen more than once but under ten times. V usage is TRBV6-1 and J usage is TRBJ1-2; D is possibly TRBD1 (6 bases). Germline V gives CDR1 MNHNS, CDR2 SASEGT. CDR3 length: 17 amino acids. The V gene lost 4 bases and the J gene lost 4 bases, with 22 bases spanning the gap. CDR3 nucleotide sequence: TGTGCCAGCAGTGCCGCTCAATCTCCCCGAGGGGGCTATGGCTACACCTTC. This sequence encodes CASSAAQSPRGGYGYTF.

This clone was observed a few times. The CDR3 protein is CASSSRQGAWGETQYF. CDR3 bases: TGTGCCAGCAGCTCGAGACAGGGGGCTTGGGGGGAGACCCAGTACTTC. The rearrangement links TRBV11-2 to TRBJ2-5; 10 bases match TRBD1. The CDR3 is made up of 16 amino acids. Germline V gene data show CDR1 as SGHAT and CDR2 as FQNNGV. The V segment lost 4 bases and the J segment 5 bases; nucleotides outside the gene matches: 10.

This clone was found once. The CDR3 nucleotides read TGTGCCAGTAGTACGGGACGGTCCCACCTCTCGTACCAAGAGACCCAGTACTTC. Amino acid sequence: CASSTGRSHLSYQETQYF. The V gene is TRBV19, the J gene TRBJ2-5; D is possibly TRBD1 or TRBD2 (5 bases each). The CDR3 length is 18 residues. In germline, CDR1 is LNHDA, CDR2 SQIVND (reference sequence). The germline V and J ends were trimmed by 4 bases and 0 bases, with 21 bases remaining between them.

This chain joins TRBV19 and TRBJ2-1, with 11 bases fitting TRBD2. This CDR3 is built from 15 residues. The germline V gene has CDR1 LNHDA and CDR2 SQIVND (reference sequence). V dropped 5 bases and J dropped 4; count of bases not matched to a gene: 4. This CDR3 is CASSPIAGGYNEQFF. The CDR3 nucleotides read TGTGCCAGTAGTCCAATAGCGGGAGGGTACAATGAGCAGTTCTTC.

V and J are TRBV4-1 and TRBJ2-1; 11 bases are a match to TRBD2. Germline CDR1 MGHRA, CDR2 YSYEKL. The CDR3 consists of 19 residues. V was clipped by 1 base and J by 1 base; unmatched bases: 9. Written as DNA, the CDR3 is TGCGCCAGCAGCCAAGTGATTAGCGGGAGGGCCCGGTCCTACAATGAGCAGTTCTTC. Translated: CASSQVISGRARSYNEQFF.

The chain combines TRBV5-4 with TRBJ2-7; 11 positions match TRBD2. Germline loops: CDR1 SGHNT, CDR2 YYREEE (reference sequence). The CDR3 has 15 amino acids. V was pared by 4 bases and J by 1 base, with 4 bases of the junction left unmatched. CDR3 protein: CASSRRLAGSYEQYF. CDR3 bases: TGTGCCAGCAGCAGACGACTAGCGGGATCCTACGAGCAGTACTTC.

The chain links TRBV6-1 to TRBJ2-5; D unclear. CDR3 length: 13 amino acids. The germline V and J ends were trimmed by 3 bases and 1 base, with 6 bases remaining between them. Germline CDR1 MNHNS, CDR2 SASEGT. The CDR3 DNA reads TGTGCCAGCAGTGATCCCGCCCAAGAGACCCAGTACTTC. It codes for CASSDPAQETQYF.

This chain links TRBV28 with TRBJ2-7; 10 bases match TRBD1. CDR3 length equals 15 residues. J was trimmed by 2 bases and V by 6 bases; bases with no gene match: 7. Germline V gives CDR1 MDHEN, CDR2 SYDVKM. CDR3 sequence reads: CASRGTGTGAYEQYF. CDR3 sequence (DNA): TGTGCCAGCAGGGGCACCGGGACAGGGGCCTACGAGCAGTACTTC.

In the case of this clone: Other DNA variants within this sample encode the same CDR3. The rearrangement uses TRBV29-1 and TRBJ2-1, with 10 bases lining up with TRBD2. This CDR3 comprises 14 residues. V was pared by 6 bases and J by 3 bases, with 5 bases of the junction left unmatched. CDR1 is SQVTM, CDR2 ANQGSEA, per germline. Written as DNA, the CDR3 is TGCAGCGTACAACGGACTAGCGGCTACAATGAGCAGTTCTTC. Its protein is CSVQRTSGYNEQFF.

This chain joins TRBV5-1 and TRBJ2-3; 7 bases align to TRBD1. Germline values: CDR1 SGHRS, CDR2 YFSETQ. Trimming removed 0 bases from V and 2 bases from J; junction bases left unmatched: 3. The CDR3 contains 15 residues. Here the CDR3 reads CASSLAGTDTDTQYF. CDR3 coding DNA: TGCGCCAGCAGCTTGGCGGGGACAGACACAGATACGCAGTATTTT.

As concerns this clone: The sample holds other DNA sequences that translate to the same CDR3. The chain couples TRBV5-6 to TRBJ1-3; no reliable D call. V dropped 2 bases and J dropped 3 bases, with 3 bases sitting between them. This CDR3 is 12 amino acids long. CDR1 and CDR2 from the germline V gene are SGHDT and YYEEEE. As DNA, the CDR3 is TGTGCCAGCAGCTTAGGTGGAAACACCATATATTTT. Translation gives CASSLGGNTIYF.

The rearrangement joins TRBV19 to TRBJ2-7, with 8 nucleotides matching TRBD1. There are 13 residues in the CDR3. Germline trimming cut 3 bases from V and 11 bases from J; bases unmatched to any gene: 9. Germline-derived CDR1 and CDR2 are LNHDA and SQIVND (reference sequence). The CDR3 region is CASSMAGGSLKYF. The CDR3 bases are TGTGCCAGTAGTATGGCAGGGGGCAGTTTAAAGTACTTC.

This clone occurred once. This chain connects TRBV2 to TRBJ2-5, with TRBD1 matching 8 bases. Germline V gene sequence: CDR1 SNHLY, CDR2 FYNNEI. V lost 6 bases and J lost 2; bases outside the gene matches: 14. The CDR3 runs 17 residues. The CDR3 region is CASRDRGRGTMQETQYF. The CDR3 DNA is TGTGCCAGCAGAGACAGGGGCCGGGGGACGATGCAAGAGACCCAGTACTTC.

The chain combines TRBV7-8 with TRBJ2-7, with TRBD1 identical over 10 bases. The V gene's germline CDR1 is SGHVS and CDR2 FQNEAQ. This CDR3 contains 15 residues. J was trimmed by 6 bases and V by 6 bases; bases with no gene match: 11. The CDR3 is CASRPGTGALGEQYF. DNA for the CDR3: TGTGCCAGCAGACCCGGGACAGGGGCATTGGGCGAGCAGTACTTC.

The sample holds a few counts of this clone. V gene TRBV14 combines with J gene TRBJ2-5; TRBD1 agrees at 10 bases. The CDR3 covers 16 residues. Trimming cost V 4 bases and J 1 base; bases outside gene matches: 6. Looked up from germline, CDR1 is SGHDN and CDR2 is FVKESK. The DNA of the CDR3 is TGTGCCAGCAGCCTCTGGACAGGGGGAGTCCAAGAGACCCAGTACTTC. This encodes CASSLWTGGVQETQYF.

The J gene is TRBJ2-1, the V gene TRBV28, with D perhaps TRBD2 (6 bases). Between the trimmed V and J ends, which lost 3 bases and 8 bases, there was a span of 17 bases. CDR3 length equals 15 residues. Germline V lookup: CDR1 MDHEN, CDR2 SYDVKM. The CDR3 DNA reads TGTGCCAGCAGTTTGGCCACGACTTGGGGGGATGAGCAGTTCTTC. Its protein is CASSLATTWGDEQFF.

The chain couples TRBV28 to TRBJ2-7; 8 bases are a match to TRBD2. The V gene's germline CDR1 is MDHEN and CDR2 SYDVKM. CDR3 length equals 15 residues. V lost 5 bases and J lost 0; bases outside the gene matches: 6. CDR3 sequence reads: CASSPPSGHSYEQYF. The CDR3 DNA follows: TGTGCCAGCAGTCCCCCTAGCGGGCACTCCTACGAGCAGTACTTC.

The CDR3 loop reads CASSPERESSGELFF. CDR3 coding DNA: TGTGCCAGCAGCCCCGAGCGGGAGAGTAGCGGGGAGCTGTTTTTT. The gene calls are TRBV5-4 and TRBJ2-2; 8 positions match TRBD2. There are 15 residues in the CDR3. Losses at the gene ends were 4 bases for V and 7 bases for J; bases not matched to a gene: 9. Germline lookup yields CDR1 SGHNT and CDR2 YYREEE (reference sequence).

V is TRBV5-6 and J is TRBJ2-7, with D possibly matching TRBD1 (6 bases). Trimming left V 3 bases short and J 0 bases short, with 10 bases between. The CDR3 length is 14 residues. CDR1 is SGHDT and CDR2 is YYEEEE in the germline V gene. CDR3 coding DNA: TGTGCCAGCAGCTCCCTGACAGGCTCCTACGAGCAGTACTTC. Amino acid sequence: CASSSLTGSYEQYF.

The chain joins TRBV6-1 to TRBJ2-7; 11 bases are shared with TRBD2. The junction had 6 bases not matched to a gene; V was cut back by 6 bases and J by 2 bases. This CDR3 has 15 amino acids. The germline CDR1 and CDR2 sequences are MNHNS and SASEGT. CDR3 region: CASRFLAGGAYEQYF. The CDR3 region has the DNA TGTGCCAGCAGGTTTCTAGCGGGAGGTGCCTACGAGCAGTACTTC.

Note on this clone: An end of the junction differs from the germline gene, which may be a read error. The V and J genes are TRBV19 and TRBJ2-2, with TRBD2 matching over 7 bases. This CDR3 is 13 amino acids long. Per germline, CDR1 LNHDA and CDR2 SQIVND (reference sequence). The CDR3 nucleotides read TGTGCCAGCTACAGCGGGAACGCCGGGGAGCTGTTTTTT. Protein product: CASYSGNAGELFF.

This clone was seen at least ten times. The same CDR3 arises from other DNA sequences in this sample as well. V and J are TRBV9 and TRBJ2-7; the match to TRBD2 covers 13 bases. There are 15 residues in the CDR3. The V gene end was trimmed by 3 bases and the J gene end by 7 bases; junction bases not matched to a gene: 7. Germline CDR1 reads SGDLS; CDR2 reads YYNGEE. CDR3 DNA sequence: TGTGCCAGCAGCGCTGGGACTAGCGGGACGGGGGAGCAGTACTTC. Residues: CASSAGTSGTGEQYF.

This clone came up a few times. This chain links TRBV5-1 with TRBJ2-7, with D possibly TRBD1 on 5 matching bases. This CDR3 is 16 amino acids long. V was trimmed by 0 bases and J by 1 base, leaving 14 bases between them. Germline V gene lookup returns CDR1 SGHRS and CDR2 YFSETQ. CDR3: CASSLGFGAGSYEQYF. In DNA form, the CDR3 reads TGCGCCAGCAGCTTGGGTTTTGGTGCAGGGTCCTACGAGCAGTACTTC.

The rearrangement joins TRBV2 to TRBJ1-2; tentative D call: TRBD1 (6 bases). V was cut by 6 bases and J by 5 bases, with 16 bases left in between. CDR3 length: 14 amino acids. Per the germline V gene, CDR1 is SNHLY and CDR2 is FYNNEI. The CDR3: CASSPPGGAYGYTF. The CDR3 nucleotides are TGTGCCAGCAGCCCCCCCGGGGGCGCGTATGGCTACACCTTC.

The chain carries TRBV10-3 and TRBJ2-7; D perhaps matches TRBD2 (5 bases). Germline assignment: CDR1 ENHRY and CDR2 SYGVKD. The CDR3 loop spans 16 amino acids. The V end lost 2 bases, the J end lost 1 base, and 15 bases lay between the germline ends. Here the CDR3 DNA reads TGTGCCATCAGTGAGCCCCGTGGAGGACGGTCCTACGAGCAGTACTTC. It yields the protein CAISEPRGGRSYEQYF.

The rearrangement uses TRBV28 and TRBJ2-1; 9 nucleotides align to TRBD2. This CDR3 has 15 residues. The germline V gene encodes CDR1 MDHEN and CDR2 SYDVKM. The V segment lost 0 bases and the J segment 10 bases; nucleotides outside the gene matches: 7. The CDR3 nucleotides are TGTGCCAGCAGTTTATGGGGCGGGAGGGGTACGGAGCAGTTCTTC. Translating gives CASSLWGGRGTEQFF.

The chain combines TRBV6-5 with TRBJ2-7; no reliable D call. V lost 0 bases and J 4 bases, leaving 7 bases between the germline ends. CDR1 and CDR2 from the germline V gene are MNHEY and SVGAGI. The CDR3 covers 13 residues. Written as DNA, the CDR3 is TGTGCCAGCAGTTACTCGTACGGATACGAGCAGTACTTC. This codes for CASSYSYGYEQYF.